The 23 T cell receptor beta chains below all came from one sample that was sequenced in a study of identical twins. TCRdb fed the 5' RACE reads into MiXCR, producing one record per CDR3 protein. The sample contains some 500,000 distinct CDR3 sequences, nearly 10% of which appear only once. This sample was also put to use in a study of yellow fever vaccine responses in identical twins.

Sequenced sample: PBMCs. These receptors were taken from a woman aged 18-30 years in good health.

This clonotype was detected ten times or more. The J gene is TRBJ2-1, the V gene TRBV4-2; 10 bases map to TRBD2. V trimming: 0 bases; J trimming: 6 bases; junction bases outside the gene matches: 2. This CDR3 has 15 residues. CDR1 LGHNA and CDR2 YNFKEQ come from the germline V gene. This chain's CDR3 is CASSQESGRANEQFF. CDR3 nucleotides: TGTGCCAGCAGCCAAGAAAGCGGGAGGGCCAATGAGCAGTTCTTC.

This clonotype was seen at least ten times. V and J are TRBV7-3 and TRBJ2-5; 7 nucleotides agree with TRBD2. Germline CDR1 is SGHTA and CDR2 is FQGTGA. The trim removed 9 bases at V and 5 bases at J, leaving 9 bases unmatched. The CDR3 sequence is 13 residues long. The CDR3 bases are TGTGCCAGTTCCGGGGGGAGGAAGGAGACCCAGTACTTC. Protein product: CASSGGRKETQYF.

This clonotype was picked up many times. V usage is TRBV6-1 and J usage is TRBJ2-1; TRBD2 agrees at 8 bases. Germline V gene lookup returns CDR1 MNHNS and CDR2 SASEGT. CDR3 length: 16 residues. Trimming took 6 bases from V and 8 from J; bases not matched to a gene: 15. CDR3 amino acids: CASRPALAGISDEQFF. The CDR3 DNA reads TGTGCCAGCAGGCCGGCTCTAGCGGGTATCTCGGATGAGCAGTTCTTC.

This clonotype was counted ten times or more. The V call is TRBV28, the J call TRBJ2-1, with a possible D match to TRBD1 (5 bases). CDR1 is MDHEN and CDR2 is SYDVKM in the germline V gene. Trimming took off 7 bases at V and 5 bases at J, with 18 bases between the two ends. The CDR3 has 15 amino acids. The CDR3 loop reads CASTLGRVVNNEQFF. CDR3 bases: TGTGCCAGCACTCTTGGCAGGGTCGTCAACAATGAGCAGTTCTTC.

There are a few counts of this clonotype. The rearrangement links TRBV6-5 to TRBJ2-7; D is undetermined. Looked up from germline, CDR1 is MNHEY and CDR2 is SVGAGI. V was cut by 4 bases and J by 3 bases, with 13 bases left in between. The CDR3 contains 14 residues. CDR3 in amino acids: CASSSVATSYEQYF. DNA for the CDR3: TGTGCCAGCAGTTCCGTGGCGACGAGCTACGAGCAGTACTTC.

The rearrangement links TRBV20-1 to TRBJ2-1, with TRBD2 matching over 11 bases. Germline lookup yields CDR1 DFQATT and CDR2 SNEGSKA (reference sequence). Germline trimming cut 0 bases from V and 0 bases from J; bases unmatched to any gene: 7. The CDR3 is 18 amino acids. CDR3 sequence (DNA): TGCAGTGCTAGAGAATGGACTAGCGGGTTCCGCTCCTACAATGAGCAGTTCTTC. This gives the protein CSAREWTSGFRSYNEQFF.

In DNA, the CDR3 is TGTGCCAGCAGTTACGGGGACTCGCCACGCACAGATACGCAGTATTTT. Translating gives CASSYGDSPRTDTQYF. The V gene is TRBV6-5, the J gene TRBJ2-3; perhaps TRBD2 as D (6 bases). The CDR3 totals 16 residues. Germline assignment: CDR1 MNHEY and CDR2 SVGAGI. The V end was cut by 2 bases, the J end by 1 base, with 13 bases between.

There are many counts of this clonotype. CDR3 amino acids: CSVELLRSYNEQFF. CDR3 nucleotides: TGCAGCGTTGAATTACTACGCTCCTACAATGAGCAGTTCTTC. The V gene is TRBV29-1, the J gene TRBJ2-1; D is uncertain. This CDR3 has 14 amino acids. V lost 2 bases to trimming and J lost 0 bases, with 8 bases between them. Germline values: CDR1 SQVTM, CDR2 ANQGSEA.

This clonotype came up many times. This chain joins TRBV7-9 and TRBJ1-2, with D uncertain. The CDR3 contains 15 residues. The germline V and J ends were trimmed by 6 bases and 4 bases, with 18 bases remaining between them. CDR1 SEHNR and CDR2 FQNEAQ come from the germline V gene (reference sequence). The CDR3, as DNA: TGTGCCAGCAGTTCCCGGCGGGGAACCTTCTATGGCTACACCTTC. It translates to CASSSRRGTFYGYTF.

The V call is TRBV20-1, the J call TRBJ1-5; a weak D match, TRBD1 (5 bases). Germline assignment: CDR1 DFQATT and CDR2 SNEGSKA (reference sequence). The germline V and J ends were trimmed by 6 bases and 1 base, with 19 bases remaining between them. The CDR3 consists of 16 residues. For the CDR3, the DNA is TGCAGTGCACAAATTCGGGGGTCGGAAAGCAATCAGCCCCAGCATTTT. Translation: CSAQIRGSESNQPQHF.

This clonotype was counted a few times. This chain joins TRBV24-1 and TRBJ2-1; 9 bases fit TRBD1. The CDR3 has 15 amino acids. The germline V gene has CDR1 KGHDR and CDR2 SFDVKD. Trimming cost V 8 bases and J 8 bases; bases outside gene matches: 12. In DNA, the CDR3 is TGTGCCACCACCCCGGGACAGGGTAGCGTTTATGAGCAGTTCTTC. This sequence encodes CATTPGQGSVYEQFF.

This clonotype was seen only a few times. This chain connects TRBV4-2 to TRBJ2-7; unclear D gene. The germline CDR1 and CDR2 sequences are LGHNA and YNFKEQ. The CDR3 is 13 amino acids. V was trimmed by 3 bases and J by 7 bases, leaving 13 bases between them. The chain's CDR3 is CASSQGLRSEQYF. The CDR3 DNA reads as TGTGCCAGCAGCCAGGGTCTTCGCTCAGAGCAGTACTTC.

The CDR3 DNA follows: TGTGCCAGCAATCATTTTTCGGTCGGCTGGAGGGAATATGGCTACACCTTC. Protein: CASNHFSVGWREYGYTF. This rearrangement joins TRBV28 to TRBJ1-2; D gene uncertain. This CDR3 comprises 17 residues. The V and J ends lost 7 bases and 5 bases respectively, with 26 bases between them. The V gene's germline CDR1 is MDHEN and CDR2 SYDVKM.

This clonotype showed up many times. The V gene is TRBV7-9, the J gene TRBJ2-3; perhaps TRBD2 as D (5 bases). Per germline, CDR1 SEHNR and CDR2 FQNEAQ (reference sequence). This CDR3 has 16 amino acids. V was trimmed by 1 base and J by 4 bases, leaving 15 bases between them. The CDR3 DNA follows: TGTGCCAGCAGCTTAGTTGTTTCGGCACTAGCAGATACGCAGTATTTT. Translated, it gives CASSLVVSALADTQYF. The whole variable domain, remainder taken from reference TRBV7-9 and TRBJ2-3, is DTGVSQNPRHKITKRGQNVTFRCDPISEHNRLYWYRQTLGQGPEFLTYFQNEAQLEKSRLLSDRFSAERPKGSFSTLEIQRTEQGDSAMYLCASSLVVSALADTQYFGPGTRLTVL.

V and J are TRBV3-1 and TRBJ2-1; D is possibly TRBD1 or TRBD2 (5 bases each). V was cut by 3 bases and J by 2 bases, with 8 bases left in between. Germline V lookup: CDR1 LGHDT, CDR2 YNNKEL (reference sequence). The CDR3 runs 14 residues. The CDR3 loop reads CASSHLGAYNEQFF. CDR3 DNA sequence: TGTGCCAGCAGCCATCTGGGGGCCTACAATGAGCAGTTCTTC.

There are many counts of this clonotype. J is TRBJ2-5 and V is TRBV6-1; TRBD1 matches at 7 bases. This CDR3 region has 14 residues. Germline V gene lookup returns CDR1 MNHNS and CDR2 SASEGT. J was trimmed by 6 bases and V by 6 bases; bases with no gene match: 10. CDR3 in amino acids: CASRLPGQLQTQYF. CDR3 sequence (DNA): TGTGCCAGCAGGCTCCCGGGACAGTTGCAGACCCAGTACTTC.

This clonotype turned up a few times. The chain recombines TRBV9 with TRBJ2-1; 8 nucleotides align to TRBD2. The junction had 10 bases not matched to a gene; V was cut back by 4 bases and J by 7 bases. The CDR3 runs 15 residues. Germline CDR1 is SGDLS and CDR2 is YYNGEE. CDR3 sequence reads: CASSPASGPRNEQFF. The CDR3, as DNA: TGTGCCAGCAGCCCCGCTAGCGGGCCAAGGAATGAGCAGTTCTTC.

This rearrangement joins TRBV13 to TRBJ2-7, with 8 bases matching TRBD1. CDR1 and CDR2 from the germline V gene are PRHDT and FYEKMQ (reference sequence). There are 15 residues in the CDR3. Trimming at V came to 1 base and at J to 3 bases, leaving 5 bases not matched to a gene. The CDR3 loop is CASSLAGQAYYEQYF. In DNA, the CDR3 is TGTGCCAGCAGCTTAGCGGGACAGGCATACTACGAGCAGTACTTC.

This clonotype was detected only a few times. The chain employs TRBV29-1 and TRBJ1-1, with TRBD1 matching 11 bases. This CDR3 contains 16 residues. Looked up from germline, CDR1 is SQVTM and CDR2 is ANQGSEA. V gave up 4 bases and J gave up 3 bases; unmatched junction bases: 10. In nucleotides, the CDR3 is TGCAGCGTTGCAATTTGGACAGGGGGCTATGACACTGAAGCTTTCTTT. Encoded protein: CSVAIWTGGYDTEAFF. Supplemented by reference TRBV29-1 and TRBJ1-1, the full variable domain reads SAVISQKPSRDICQRGTSLTIQCQVDSQVTMMFWYRQQPGQSLTLIATANQGSEATYESGFVIDKFPISRPNLTFSTLTVSNMSPEDSSIYLCSVAIWTGGYDTEAFFGQGTRLTVV.

This clonotype came up many times. The chain uses TRBV3-1 and TRBJ2-7; D assignment may be TRBD1 or TRBD2 (6 bases each). Germline CDR1 is LGHDT and CDR2 is YNNKEL (reference sequence). The ends were cut back, 3 bases at V and 4 bases at J, with 13 bases in the middle. The CDR3 totals 14 residues. In DNA, the CDR3 is TGTGCCAGCAGCCATCAGGGGAGGACGTACGAGCAGTACTTC. This codes for CASSHQGRTYEQYF.

The chain has TRBV6-2 or TRBV6-3 and TRBJ2-7; D may be TRBD1 (6 bases). The CDR3 has 13 residues. V lost 8 bases and J lost 0, with 11 bases in between. CDR1 MNHEY and CDR2 SVGEGT come from the germline V gene. The CDR3 nucleotides read TGTGCCAGCGGTACAGGGATCTCCTACGAGCAGTACTTC. Translating gives CASGTGISYEQYF.

This clonotype turned up a few times. J is TRBJ1-5 and V is TRBV19; D gene unclear. Germline V gives CDR1 LNHDA, CDR2 SQIVND (reference sequence). The CDR3 has 14 residues. The V gene lost 10 bases and the J gene lost 0 bases, with 13 bases spanning the gap. CDR3 residues: CATSWGNSNQPQHF. The CDR3 nucleotides read TGTGCCACCTCCTGGGGAAATAGCAATCAGCCCCAGCATTTT.

This clonotype was seen at least ten times. The chain joins TRBV3-1 to TRBJ1-2; tentatively, D is TRBD1 (6 bases). Germline V gene sequence: CDR1 LGHDT, CDR2 YNNKEL (reference sequence). The length of the CDR3 is 14 residues. The germline V and J ends were trimmed by 1 base and 6 bases, with 12 bases remaining between them. The CDR3 bases are TGTGCCAGCAGCCAAGTGGGGGCCACGGATGGCTACACCTTC. This translates into CASSQVGATDGYTF.